This TCR beta chain was sequenced for a study of Graves' ophthalmopathy and Graves' hyperthyroidism. Under 3 months in duration, the ophthalmopathy in affected donors had moderate-to-severe activity, CAS ≥3 and NOSPECS ≥4. CDR3 regions of TCR beta were amplified from RNA transcripts. First-round RT-PCR with HTBI primers preceded a second-round multiplex PCR. TCRdb independently ran MiXCR on the multiplex PCR reads; one entry per CDR3 protein. The top ten clones hold around 43% of a sample with 230,000 or so distinct CDR3 sequences, around 50% of them seen once. General study points: Between ophthalmopathy and stable hyperthyroidism, a 13-signature model drew a separation with about 88% sensitivity and 75% to 82% specificity.

As concerns this clonotype: Its antigen remains unidentified.

CDR3 length equals 14 residues. CDR1 is MRHNA and CDR2 is SNTAGT in the germline V gene. V lost 0 bases and J 5 bases, leaving 10 bases between the germline ends. Sequenced: peripheral blood. This chain uses TRBV6-4 with TRBJ1-2, with a weak D call TRBD1 (5 bases). This clonotype was obtained from an adult man with Graves' ophthalmopathy. The CDR3 sequence is CASSDSEGDYGYTF. Written as DNA, the CDR3 is TGTGCCAGCAGTGACTCAGAAGGGGATTATGGCTACACCTTC.